This record concerns one TCR beta chain sequence. What it recognizes is unknown. The data are from a study of cytomegalovirus exposure and HLA in healthy donors. At the level of the study: Most genotyped donors, over 70% of 300 to 400, had Caucasian-associated genetic ancestry.

The study's findings and limits: Rates of TCR association differed by HLA locus in a later analysis, with DRB1 highest and HLA-C lowest. Near-uniform donor sequencing depth was presumed by presence/absence analyses. Rare TCR sequences dominated, though some public TCRs recurred in many donors.

The PCR used 60 Vbeta and 13 Jbeta primers. Clones were sequenced by immunoSEQ multiplex PCR, and TCRdb holds only the in-frame ones, with some missing. In the table there are hundreds of thousands of clones, around 66% of which are singletons. The CDR3 is 17 residues long. Germline V gene data show CDR1 as MNHNS and CDR2 as SASEGT. The trim removed 3 bases at V and 0 bases at J, leaving 8 bases unmatched. J is TRBJ2-7 and V is TRBV6-1; 10 nucleotides agree with TRBD1. Specimen: PBMCs. This sequence was found in a female donor in good health and CMV-seronegative. The CDR3 is CASSESGTGVSSYEQYF. The CDR3 nucleotides are TGTGCCAGCAGTGAGTCCGGGACAGGGGTGAGCTCCTACGAGCAGTACTTC.